The 14 T cell receptor beta chains in this list originate from one sample, sequenced in a study of blood T cell repertoires in COVID-19 (dated by TCRdb to the early 2020s). The library was generated by the immunoSEQ multiplex PCR assay. TCRdb mirrors the immuneACCESS table, restricted to in-frame sequences. Some clones are absent from its copies; in checked studies, under half trace to an unresolved V gene, and the reason for the others is unknown. In this sample the table shows 250,000 to 350,000 clones, 70% to 85% of which occur a single time. Of the sample, roughly 1.5% falls within the top ten clones. The sample comprised peripheral blood. These receptor sequences come from a human donor with COVID-19, enrolled during active disease. The donor label of this sample is uncertain.

The chain combines TRBV3-1 (or the pseudogene TRBV3-2) with TRBJ2-3; 9 bases match TRBD2. CDR1 and CDR2 from the germline V gene are LGHDT and YNNKEL (reference sequence). There are 15 residues in the CDR3. V gave up 6 bases and J gave up 3 bases; unmatched junction bases: 7. DNA of the CDR3: TGTGCCAGCAGATTTAGCGGGAGAGGTACAGATACGCAGTATTTT. It is translated as CASRFSGRGTDTQYF.

DNA of the CDR3: TGTGCCAGCAGCCGTTACAGGGGTGGTTCTAATGAGCAGTTCTTC. The encoded protein is CASSRYRGGSNEQFF. The gene calls are TRBV3-1 (or the pseudogene TRBV3-2) and TRBJ2-1; the match to TRBD1 covers 7 bases. V lost 4 bases, J lost 7 bases, and 10 bases stayed unmatched. Germline loops: CDR1 LGHDT, CDR2 YNNKEL (reference sequence). The CDR3 has 15 amino acids.

The V and J genes are TRBV4-1 and TRBJ2-1; TRBD2 aligns across 16 bases. The trim removed 4 bases at V and 10 bases at J, leaving 7 bases unmatched. Germline loops: CDR1 MGHRA, CDR2 YSYEKL. The CDR3 extends over 16 amino acids. CDR3 sequence: CASSPGTSGRDQEQFF. For the CDR3, the DNA is TGCGCCAGCAGCCCCGGGACTAGCGGGAGGGACCAGGAGCAGTTCTTC.

The V and J genes are TRBV18 and TRBJ2-5; no definite D call. The V end lost 5 bases, the J end lost 1 base, and 5 bases lay between the germline ends. The CDR3 has 12 amino acids. Per the germline V gene, CDR1 is KGHSH and CDR2 is LQKENI. The CDR3 DNA sequence: TGTGCCAGCTCATCAGTCCAAGAGACCCAGTACTTC. Encoded protein: CASSSVQETQYF.

This chain joins TRBV11-2 and TRBJ2-5; 8 positions match TRBD2. CDR3 length: 18 residues. CDR1 and CDR2 from the germline V gene are SGHAT and FQNNGV. With V trimmed by 5 bases and J by 4 bases, 18 bases remained unmatched. The CDR3, as DNA: TGTGCCAGCAGCCTTCGGGGGAGCGGGAGTATTTTAAGAGAGACCCAGTACTTC. Residues: CASSLRGSGSILRETQYF.

The sample holds a few counts of this clone. This sequence joins TRBV9 and TRBJ2-5, with TRBD2 identical over 7 bases. CDR1 SGDLS and CDR2 YYNGEE come from the germline V gene. This CDR3 contains 15 residues. Trimming removed 4 bases from V and 2 bases from J; junction bases left unmatched: 8. The CDR3 reads CASSPGGSAQETQYF. The CDR3 DNA sequence: TGTGCCAGCAGCCCCGGCGGGAGCGCACAAGAGACCCAGTACTTC.

The chain joins TRBV6-7 to TRBJ1-4; 9 bases are a match to TRBD1. TRBV6-7 is placed among ORFs of uncertain function. J was trimmed by 7 bases and V by 5 bases; bases with no gene match: 8. This CDR3 is built from 15 residues. CDR3 bases: TGTGCCAGCAGTCACCGGGACAGGGAAGGTGAAAAACTGTTTTTT. Amino acids: CASSHRDREGEKLFF.

The rearrangement joins TRBV19 to TRBJ1-4, with 10 bases lining up with TRBD1. The CDR3 covers 15 residues. V dropped 5 bases and J dropped 7; count of bases not matched to a gene: 7. The germline V gene encodes CDR1 LNHDA and CDR2 SQIVND (reference sequence). CDR3 sequence: CASSPGDRGFEKLFF. The CDR3 DNA reads as TGTGCCAGTAGTCCTGGGGACAGGGGCTTTGAAAAACTGTTTTTT.

This clone has ten or more counts. This chain connects TRBV7-6 to TRBJ2-2; 11 positions match TRBD2. V shed 4 bases and J 0 bases; nucleotides not matched to a gene: 10. CDR3 size: 19 residues. Per germline, CDR1 SGHVS and CDR2 FNYEAQ. The DNA of the CDR3 is TGTGCCAGCAGCTCCATTCGGCTACTAGCGGGGGCGAACACCGGGGAGCTGTTTTTT. It codes for CASSSIRLLAGANTGELFF.

The rearrangement joins TRBV7-9 to TRBJ2-2; TRBD1 agrees at 8 bases. Germline assignment: CDR1 SEHNR and CDR2 FQNEAQ (reference sequence). This CDR3 comprises 16 residues. Losses at the gene ends were 2 bases for V and 4 bases for J; bases not matched to a gene: 6. CDR3 in amino acids: CASSLKGQGPTGELFF. For the CDR3, the DNA is TGTGCCAGCAGCTTAAAAGGACAGGGACCCACCGGGGAGCTGTTTTTT.

CDR3 DNA sequence: TGTGCCAGCACCATAGGGACAGGTAGCACAGATACGCAGTATTTT. Residues: CASTIGTGSTDTQYF. The chain links TRBV28 to TRBJ2-3; TRBD1 matches 8 bases. Germline V CDR1 and CDR2: MDHEN, SYDVKM. CDR3 length: 15 amino acids. The V and J ends lost 7 bases and 0 bases, in that order; junction bases with no gene match: 6.

This chain connects TRBV7-8 to TRBJ1-5, with 10 bases aligning to TRBD1. Germline-derived CDR1 and CDR2 are SGHVS and FQNEAQ. This CDR3 region has 16 residues. After removal of 1 base from V and 6 bases from J, the junction contained 6 bases not matched to a gene. The CDR3 sequence: CASSLVRQGAGQPQHF. CDR3 nucleotides: TGTGCCAGCAGCTTAGTGCGACAGGGGGCAGGTCAGCCCCAGCATTTT.

The rearrangement links TRBV19 to TRBJ1-5; D call uncertain. Germline V gene lookup returns CDR1 LNHDA and CDR2 SQIVND (reference sequence). This CDR3 has 14 amino acids. V lost 3 bases to trimming and J lost 9 bases, with 15 bases between them. The CDR3, as DNA: TGTGCCAGTAGTATGGGCGTGCGGGTTGGGCCCCAGCATTTT. Protein sequence: CASSMGVRVGPQHF. Full variable domain (missing parts from reference TRBV19 and TRBJ1-5): DGGITQSPKYLFRKEGQNVTLSCEQNLNHDAMYWYRQDPGQGLRLIYYSQIVNDFQKGDIAEGYSVSREKKESFPLTVTSAQKNPTAFYLCASSMGVRVGPQHFGDGTRLSIL.

This chain uses TRBV29-1 with TRBJ2-1; the D gene is possibly TRBD1 (5 bases). V dropped 1 base and J dropped 9 bases, with 16 bases sitting between them. Germline CDR1 is SQVTM and CDR2 is ANQGSEA. The CDR3 loop spans 14 amino acids. CDR3 sequence: CSVEGAGPLGEQFF. The CDR3 DNA follows: TGCAGCGTTGAAGGGGCAGGGCCGCTTGGTGAGCAGTTCTTC.